The subject of this entry is one TCR beta chain. These data are taken from a study of shared clonotypes between healthy human individuals. Genomic DNA (from each subset) was split evenly across several immunoSEQ plates. Sorted-subset replicate PCRs used about 180 ng DNA, approximately 27,000 T cell genomes. Libraries were prepared by immunoSEQ multiplex PCR; TCRdb keeps only in-frame clonotypes and omits some of them. The sample contains roughly 500,000 clones, 90% to 97% of which appear only once. Germline loops: CDR1 MDHEN, CDR2 SYDVKM. V was trimmed by 2 bases and J by 5 bases, leaving 15 bases between them. CDR3 length: 15 amino acids.

This sequence originates from a woman aged 25-40 years in good health. The chain uses TRBV28 and TRBJ1-2; weak D call: TRBD1 (5 bases). The sample consisted of naive CD4+ T cells sorted from blood. As for subset: CD45RA+ positively selected. CDR3 DNA: TGTGCCAGCAGTTTAGGGGCAGGCGAGTTTTATGGCTACACCTTC. Protein sequence: CASSLGAGEFYGYTF.